The clone carrying this TCR beta chain has just a few counts. Peripheral blood samples of around 11 milliliters were drawn from each donor. Trimming removed 2 bases from V and 1 base from J; junction bases left unmatched: 8. CDR1 is SGDLS, CDR2 YYNGEE, per germline. CDR3 length equals 17 residues. The sample belongs to a study of blood T cells in healthy people across ages. Then a second PCR, running about 6 to 12 cycles, was carried out with a sample-barcoded 5' primer and a J-beta primer mix. TCRdb passed the 5' RACE reads through MiXCR, listing each CDR3 protein once. The profile shows some 1.8 million distinct CDR3 sequences, about two fifths of them singletons.

V is TRBV9 and J is TRBJ2-1; 8 nucleotides align to TRBD2. What was sequenced was blood. The sequence was obtained from a human donor in good health. CDR3 in amino acids: CASSVRGGAVSYNEQFF. In DNA form, the CDR3 reads TGTGCCAGCAGCGTCCGGGGGGGGGCGGTATCCTACAATGAGCAGTTCTTC.